This passage covers 3 T cell receptor beta chains from one sample sequenced in a study of a mutant IDH1 vaccine in newly diagnosed glioma (dated by TCRdb to the early 2020s). The label giving this sample's time point can be read as: baseline, week 1 (first vaccination visit). According to the study, the label for this sample's treatment or condition signals: pre-vaccination baseline after standard-of-care therapy. Libraries were made using the immunoSEQ multiplex PCR assay. Held by TCRdb, this immuneACCESS table contains in-frame sequences only and omits some clones. Under half of the omission traces to an unresolved V gene where checked; the cause of the rest is unknown. The sample contains over 55,000 clones, around 82% of them found a single time. The ten largest make up around 4.5% of the sample. The source was peripheral blood mononuclear cells (PBMCs), collected from a glioma patient treated with radiotherapy, temozolomide or both. These receptors originate from a woman aged 18-30 years with glioma. Some clones in this sample may be carry-over from other donors' samples.

The chain combines TRBV2 with TRBJ2-7, with 8 bases matching TRBD1. The V gene end was trimmed by 3 bases and the J gene end by 1 base; junction bases not matched to a gene: 5. The germline gives CDR1 SNHLY, CDR2 FYNNEI. The CDR3 is 15 amino acids. DNA of the CDR3: TGTGCCAGCAGTGATCCCAGGGGGCAATCCTACGAGCAGTACTTC. Translation gives CASSDPRGQSYEQYF.

The V call is TRBV6-5, the J call TRBJ1-2, with no clear D. Germline V gene sequence: CDR1 MNHEY, CDR2 SVGAGI. Trimming cost V 0 bases and J 0 bases, with 8 bases left between them. This CDR3 is 15 amino acids long. The CDR3 nucleotides are TGTGCCAGCAGTTACTCAAGGGCCGCTAACTATGGCTACACCTTC. It yields the protein CASSYSRAANYGYTF.

The chain is built from TRBV6-1 and TRBJ1-1; 7 nucleotides line up with TRBD1. The CDR3 spans 17 residues. Germline loops: CDR1 MNHNS, CDR2 SASEGT. Losses at the gene ends were 4 bases for V and 1 base for J; bases not matched to a gene: 12. CDR3 nucleotides: TGTGCCAGCAGTGCCCGACAGGGTAGTCGGTGGAACACTGAAGCTTTCTTT. It encodes CASSARQGSRWNTEAFF.